This T cell receptor (beta chain) was captured in a study of beta chain features in type 1 diabetes. General observations from the study: In type 1 diabetes patients, VDJ junctions had fewer insertions; deletions at these junctions were more frequent. Patients with Type 1 diabetes showed moderately but significantly shorter TCRB CDR3s in all four CD4+ subsets.

The CDR3 totals 13 residues. V was trimmed by 2 bases and J by 6 bases, leaving 9 bases between them. CDR1 SGHDT and CDR2 YYEEEE come from the germline V gene. For this clone: Antigen unknown.

Expressed TCRB transcripts got sequenced, as all isolated RNA was reverse transcribed. Profiling relied on immunoSEQ multiplex PCR, and the TCRdb table lists in-frame clones only, not all of them. The data hold hundreds of thousands of clones, with roughly an eighth observed a single time. This chain connects TRBV5-6 to TRBJ2-1, with D perhaps matching TRBD1 (5 bases). The source of this sequence is a woman aged 18-29 years with type 1 diabetes. The sample taken for sequencing was naive CD4+ T cells from blood. The CDR3 here is CASSFGAANEQFF. CDR3 DNA: TGTGCCAGCAGCTTTGGGGCGGCCAATGAGCAGTTCTTC.